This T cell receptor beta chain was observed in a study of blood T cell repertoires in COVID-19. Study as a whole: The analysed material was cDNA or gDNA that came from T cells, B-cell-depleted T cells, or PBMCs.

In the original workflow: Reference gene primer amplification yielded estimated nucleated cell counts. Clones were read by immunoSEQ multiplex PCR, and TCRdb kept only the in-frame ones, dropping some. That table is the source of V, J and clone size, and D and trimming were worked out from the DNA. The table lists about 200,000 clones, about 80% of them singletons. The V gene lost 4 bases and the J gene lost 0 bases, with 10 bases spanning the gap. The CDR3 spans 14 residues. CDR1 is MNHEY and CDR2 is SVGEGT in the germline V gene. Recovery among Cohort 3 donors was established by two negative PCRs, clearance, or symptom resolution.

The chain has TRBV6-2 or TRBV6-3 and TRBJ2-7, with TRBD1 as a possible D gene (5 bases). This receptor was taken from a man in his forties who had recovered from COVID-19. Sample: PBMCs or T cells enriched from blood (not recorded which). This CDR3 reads CASSFQGNSYEQYF. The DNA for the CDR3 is TGTGCCAGCAGTTTTCAGGGCAACTCCTACGAGCAGTACTTC.